The rows below give T cell receptor beta chains drawn from one sample of a study of memory CD4+ T cells and cytomegalovirus serostatus. Sequencing used immunoSEQ multiplex PCR; TCRdb keeps in-frame clones, though not all of them. The repertoire has 40,000 to 45,000 clones, over 65% of them found once; the top ten carry about 1.9%. The specimen sequenced was memory CD4+ T cells from blood. All receptors derive from an adult in good health and CMV-seronegative. CDR3s include the opening cysteine and the closing phenylalanine or tryptophan. D genes are given only for firm matches. Clone size is shown for a subset of rows, as once, few, many or a class of expanded clone.

clone_size	j_call	d_call	v_call	cdr3_aa	cdr3_nt
.	TRBJ2-5	.	TRBV7-2	CASSTLGETQYF	TGTGCCAGCTCCACCCTTGGGGAGACCCAGTACTTC
.	TRBJ1-2	.	TRBV30	CAWSDLAEGGYTF	TGTGCCTGGAGTGACCTTGCGGAAGGTGGCTACACCTTC
.	TRBJ1-1	.	TRBV5-1	CASSLHRAGTEAFF	TGCGCCAGCAGCTTGCACAGGGCGGGCACTGAAGCTTTCTTT
.	TRBJ2-3	.	TRBV6-1	CASGVTADTQYF	TGTGCCAGCGGGGTGACAGCAGATACGCAGTATTTT
once	TRBJ2-1	TRBD2	TRBV7-2	CASSAGLAETWFF	TGTGCCAGCAGCGCGGGACTAGCAGAAACGTGGTTCTTC
.	TRBJ1-5	.	TRBV6-5	CASRPERYSNQPQHF	TGTGCCAGCAGGCCCGAACGGTATAGCAATCAGCCCCAGCATTTT
.	TRBJ1-1	.	TRBV18	CASSPPSGGYTEAFF	TGTGCCAGCTCACCACCAAGCGGGGGGTACACTGAAGCTTTCTTT
.	TRBJ1-1	TRBD1	TRBV28	CASGTGGVMNTEAFF	TGTGCCAGCGGGACAGGGGGTGTTATGAACACTGAAGCTTTCTTT
.	TRBJ1-5	TRBD1	TRBV2	CASMGQGGQPQHF	TGTGCCAGCATGGGACAGGGCGGGCAGCCCCAGCATTTT
.	TRBJ2-1	TRBD2	TRBV11-2	CASSFAGGALNEQFF	TGTGCCAGCAGCTTTGCCGGGGGGGCCCTGAATGAGCAGTTCTTC
.	TRBJ2-2	TRBD1	TRBV11-3	CASSKGQGAAGELFF	TGTGCCAGCAGCAAGGGGCAGGGGGCTGCCGGGGAGCTGTTTTTT
once	TRBJ2-2	TRBD1	TRBV2	CASSPTGYPPGELFF	TGTGCCAGCAGCCCGACAGGGTATCCTCCCGGGGAGCTGTTTTTT
few	TRBJ2-5	TRBD2	TRBV18	CASSPSGGAETQYF	TGTGCCAGCTCCCCTAGCGGGGGTGCAGAGACCCAGTACTTC
few	TRBJ1-1	.	TRBV4-2	CASSHFGIDTEAFF	TGTGCCAGCAGCCACTTCGGGATTGACACTGAAGCTTTCTTT
.	TRBJ2-1	.	TRBV5-1	CASSLVTGPYNEQFF	TGCGCCAGCAGCTTGGTGACCGGGCCCTACAATGAGCAGTTCTTC